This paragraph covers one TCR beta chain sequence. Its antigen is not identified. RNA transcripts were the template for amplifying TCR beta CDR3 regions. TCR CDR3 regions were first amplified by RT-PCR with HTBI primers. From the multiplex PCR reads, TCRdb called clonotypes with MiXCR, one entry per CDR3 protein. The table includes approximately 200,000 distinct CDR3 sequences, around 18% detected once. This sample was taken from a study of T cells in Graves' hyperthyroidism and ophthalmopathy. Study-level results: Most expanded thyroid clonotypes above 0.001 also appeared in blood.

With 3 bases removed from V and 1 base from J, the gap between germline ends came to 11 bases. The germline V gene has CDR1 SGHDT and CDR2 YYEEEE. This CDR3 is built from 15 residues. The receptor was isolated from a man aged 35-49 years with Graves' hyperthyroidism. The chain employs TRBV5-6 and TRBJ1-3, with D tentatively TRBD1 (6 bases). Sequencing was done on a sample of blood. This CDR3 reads CASSSRGGSGNTIYF. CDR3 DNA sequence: TGTGCCAGCAGCTCCCGAGGGGGGTCTGGAAACACCATATATTTT.